Listed here is a single TCR beta chain. Its antigen is still unknown. The sample originates from a study of CD8 T cells in Susac syndrome. Overall study findings and caveats: Regarding the TCR sequencing and HLA analysis, the study admitted that a relatively small number of individuals were involved.

The study sequenced TCR beta in blood CD8+ and CD4+ T cells. The multiple sclerosis controls comprised treatment-naive patients whose relapsing-remitting disease was stable or active. Looked up from germline, CDR1 is SGHRS and CDR2 is YFSETQ. This CDR3 has 15 residues. V was pared by 2 bases and J by 6 bases, with 4 bases of the junction left unmatched. Random hexamers were used to reverse transcribe an amount of about 0.45 to 1 ug RNA. TCRdb re-called the immunoSEQ multiplex PCR reads through MiXCR, storing one row per CDR3 protein. The table has around 140,000 distinct CDR3 sequences, roughly 96% seen once.

Sequencing was performed on CD4+ T cells from PBMCs. The receptor was derived from a human donor with multiple sclerosis. The chain uses TRBV5-1 and TRBJ2-1, with TRBD2 matching over 11 bases. DNA of the CDR3: TGCGCCAGCAGCTTACTAGCGGGGGTGGCCAATGAGCAGTTCTTC. Residues: CASSLLAGVANEQFF.